This is a list of T cell receptor beta chains from one sample in a study of monozygotic twins with inflammatory bowel disease. TCRdb reprocessed the 5' RACE reads, keeping one entry per CDR3 protein, no DNA. The table for this sample gives approximately 400,000 distinct CDR3 sequences. Sequencing was carried out using blood. The receptors shown here come from a human donor with ulcerative colitis or Crohn's disease, or a healthy co-twin of an affected twin (not recorded which). The CDR3 runs from the conserved cysteine through the conserved F or W.

v_gene	j_gene	CDR3aa
TRBV5-1	TRBJ2-2	CASSLWIRNTGELFF
TRBV12-3/TRBV12-4	TRBJ2-2	CASTRDGGTGELFF
TRBV7-2	TRBJ1-5	CASSLLGGILSNQPQHF
TRBV9	TRBJ2-2	CASSVAITGELFF
TRBV20-1	TRBJ2-7	CSAPSGNYYEQYF
TRBV7-2	TRBJ2-7	CASSLGGLAGEQYF
TRBV18	TRBJ1-3	CASSPFGPSDGNTIYF
TRBV7-2	TRBJ2-5	CASSFDWGERETQYF
TRBV20-1	TRBJ2-7	CSVPQGYLFYEQYF
TRBV11-2	TRBJ2-1	CASSLVLAGGSSYNEQFF